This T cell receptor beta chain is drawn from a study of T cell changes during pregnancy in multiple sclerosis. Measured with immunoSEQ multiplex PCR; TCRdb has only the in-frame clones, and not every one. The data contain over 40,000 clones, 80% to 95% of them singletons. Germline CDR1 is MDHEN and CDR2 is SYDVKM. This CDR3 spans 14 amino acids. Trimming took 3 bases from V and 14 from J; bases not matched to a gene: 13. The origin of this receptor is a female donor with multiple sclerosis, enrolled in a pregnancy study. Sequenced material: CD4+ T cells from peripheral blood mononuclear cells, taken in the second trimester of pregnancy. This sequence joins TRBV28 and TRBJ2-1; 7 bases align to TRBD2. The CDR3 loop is CASSLVAGDHKEFF. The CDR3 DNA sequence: TGTGCCAGCAGTTTGGTTGCGGGGGATCATAAGGAGTTCTTC.